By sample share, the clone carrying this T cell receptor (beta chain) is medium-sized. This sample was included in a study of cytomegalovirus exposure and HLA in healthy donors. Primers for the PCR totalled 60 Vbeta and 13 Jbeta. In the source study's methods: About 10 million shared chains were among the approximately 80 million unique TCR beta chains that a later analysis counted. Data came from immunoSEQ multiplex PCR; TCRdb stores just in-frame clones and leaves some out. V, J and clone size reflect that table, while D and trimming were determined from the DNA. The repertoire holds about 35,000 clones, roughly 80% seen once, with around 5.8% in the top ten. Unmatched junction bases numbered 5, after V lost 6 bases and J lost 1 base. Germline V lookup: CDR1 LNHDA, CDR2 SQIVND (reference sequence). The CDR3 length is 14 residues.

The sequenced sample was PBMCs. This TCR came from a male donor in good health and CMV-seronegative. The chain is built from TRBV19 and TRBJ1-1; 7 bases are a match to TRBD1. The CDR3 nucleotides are TGTGCCAGTAGCTCGACAGGGAGGAACACTGAAGCTTTCTTT. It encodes CASSSTGRNTEAFF.